The sequence of this T cell receptor beta chain was determined in a study of T-cell memory formation after mild COVID-19. Broader study findings: From day 15 to 85, contracting clones were balanced between CD4 and CD8, whereas later expanders leaned toward CD4+.

With constant-segment primers, 5'RACE yielded cDNA libraries of TCR alpha and TCR beta that carried sample barcodes and UMIs. TCRdb re-analysed the 5' RACE reads in MiXCR, keeping a single row per CDR3 protein. The table includes roughly 480,000 distinct CDR3 sequences, roughly 25% detected once. The CDR3 runs 15 residues. The germline V gene has CDR1 SQVTM and CDR2 ANQGSEA. Turning to this clonotype: Its specificity is unknown. One junction end does not reproduce the germline sequence, and a read error may be involved.

The chain has TRBV29-1 and TRBJ2-7; the match to TRBD1 covers 9 bases. Sequencing input: PBMCs or a T cell subset sorted from them (not recorded which). The origin of this receptor is an adult woman who had mild COVID-19 (a few samples of this study predate the infection). Cell type and time point are not known. The CDR3 here is CSVEEWDRDSYEQYF. CDR3 sequence (DNA): TGCAGCGTGGAAGAGTGGGACAGGGACTCCTACGAGCAGTACTTC.